This TCR beta chain derives from a study of blood T cell repertoires in COVID-19. Overall study: COVID-19 samples collected from the United States, Italy and Spain covered acute and convalescent phases.

The CDR3 has 19 amino acids. The trim removed 5 bases at V and 5 bases at J, leaving 21 bases unmatched. Germline V gene sequence: CDR1 ENHRY, CDR2 SYGVKD. Cohorts were determined from participant-reported clinical history. The authors' processing: Amplifying reference gene primers gave estimates of nucleated cell counts. Measured with immunoSEQ multiplex PCR; TCRdb has only the in-frame clones, and not every one. That table gives V, J and clone size, and the DNA gave D and trimming. The top ten clones hold over 0.9% of a sample with roughly 420,000 clones, approximately 88% of them seen once. The rearrangement links TRBV10-3 to TRBJ1-5, with 7 positions matching TRBD1. The material sequenced was PBMCs or T cells enriched from blood (not recorded which). The receptor was derived from a woman between 25 and 40 years old with acute COVID-19. CDR3 nucleotide sequence: TGTGCCATCAGTCCTGAAAGACAGGGACGGGGTTACAGGGATCAGCCCCAGCATTTT. Translating it yields CAISPERQGRGYRDQPQHF.